Sequencing of this TCR beta chain was carried out in a study of cytotoxic CD8 clonotypes in ibrutinib-treated CLL. Looking at the study overall: Following a median approximately 12 months of treatment, with a range of 6 to 36, response samples were taken.

Study-wide findings and caveats: Rising at ibrutinib response, clonality subsequently fell back toward baseline at progression.

Profiled with immunoSEQ multiplex PCR; TCRdb holds only in-frame clones, not every one. Here the sample spans 150,000 to 200,000 clones, roughly 90% being singletons. The CDR3 has 15 residues. The germline V gene has CDR1 LNHDA and CDR2 SQIVND (reference sequence). The J segment lost 5 bases and the V segment lost 3 bases, leaving 7 bases of the junction unmatched. A remark on this clone: Its antigen is currently unknown.

Sequencing was performed on PBMCs, taken at disease progression, from a patient treated with ibrutinib. J is TRBJ1-2 and V is TRBV19; 9 positions agree with TRBD1. The TCR originated in a human donor with chronic lymphocytic leukemia. The CDR3 DNA reads TGTGCCAGTAGTATGCACAACGGACAGGGGTATGGCTACACCTTC. Translation: CASSMHNGQGYGYTF.